This record looks at one TCR beta chain sequence and its context. Its specificity is not known. Each CDR3 protein is one row after TCRdb ran MiXCR on the 5' RACE reads. The profile shows some 250,000 distinct CDR3 sequences, about 24% of them singletons. These data originate in a study of CD8 T cells in ankylosing spondylitis. Study conclusions and caveats: Disease-linked clones, CD8+, were relatively rare in peripheral blood.

The CDR3 covers 17 residues. Germline V gives CDR1 SGHTA, CDR2 FQGNSA. Germline trimming cut 5 bases from V and 4 bases from J; bases unmatched to any gene: 9. Material: blood, either unsorted or a sorted T cell fraction (not recorded which). The chain uses TRBV7-2 and TRBJ2-2, with 11 bases identical to TRBD2. This receptor was obtained from a male donor with ankylosing spondylitis or in good health (not recorded which). The CDR3 DNA reads TGTGCCAGCAGCCAACCACCTAGCGGGGGGACCACCGGGGAGCTGTTTTTT. This sequence encodes CASSQPPSGGTTGELFF.